The 9 T cell receptor beta chains below were found in one sample sequenced in a study of cytomegalovirus exposure and HLA in healthy donors. The primer mix had 60 Vbeta and 13 Jbeta primers. Method: immunoSEQ multiplex PCR; TCRdb's copy keeps in-frame clones and lacks some. Of 150,000 to 200,000 clones listed, 70% to 80% are singletons. The sequenced sample consisted of PBMCs. The source of these receptors is a man younger than 35 in good health and CMV-seropositive.

The V gene is TRBV5-4, the J gene TRBJ1-3, with a possible D match to TRBD1 (5 bases). Germline values: CDR1 SGHNT, CDR2 YYREEE (reference sequence). Trimming cost V 3 bases and J 9 bases, with 22 bases left between them. This CDR3 contains 16 residues. Here the CDR3 DNA reads TGTGCCAGCAGCTCGTCACCTGGGACGAAAGCGGGCACCATATATTTT. Its translation: CASSSSPGTKAGTIYF.

V and J are TRBV5-6 and TRBJ1-2; TRBD1 is a possible D gene (5 bases). The CDR3 has 14 amino acids. Trimming cost V 1 base and J 7 bases, with 14 bases left between them. Germline V lookup: CDR1 SGHDT, CDR2 YYEEEE. The CDR3 region is CASSLTAGKGGYTF. The DNA for the CDR3 is TGTGCCAGCAGCTTGACGGCAGGGAAGGGTGGCTACACCTTC.

This chain connects TRBV4-2 to TRBJ2-5, with 10 bases aligning to TRBD2. CDR1 is LGHNA and CDR2 is YNFKEQ in the germline V gene. V lost 0 bases, J lost 5 bases, and 9 bases stayed unmatched. The CDR3 is made up of 17 amino acids. The DNA of the CDR3 is TGTGCCAGCAGCCAAGATGGTGGGCTAGCGGGGGTCGAGACCCAGTACTTC. Residues: CASSQDGGLAGVETQYF.

J is TRBJ2-1 and V is TRBV13, with D possibly being TRBD2 (7 bases). Trimming stripped 5 bases from V and 6 bases from J, with 14 bases between. CDR1 and CDR2 (germline): PRHDT, FYEKMQ (reference sequence). The CDR3 spans 14 residues. The CDR3 coding sequence is TGTGCCAGCAGCCCTAGGGGGGAGGGCAATGAGCAGTTCTTC. It codes for CASSPRGEGNEQFF.

The genes are TRBV6-5 and TRBJ2-3; 10 bases agree with TRBD2. Per germline, CDR1 MNHEY and CDR2 SVGAGI. This CDR3 contains 14 residues. With 6 bases clipped from V and 3 bases from J, the junction kept 3 bases outside the gene matches. CDR3 DNA sequence: TGTGCCAGCAGGAGGACTAGCGGAACAGATACGCAGTATTTT. This encodes CASRRTSGTDTQYF.

V usage is TRBV27 and J usage is TRBJ2-3; 7 bases align to TRBD1. This CDR3 contains 15 residues. V was pared by 0 bases and J by 1 base, with 1 base of the junction left unmatched. Germline CDR1 reads MNHEY; CDR2 reads SMNVEV (reference sequence). The CDR3 nucleotides are TGTGCCAGCAGTTTATCAGGGACAGGCACAGATACGCAGTATTTT. Translation: CASSLSGTGTDTQYF.

The rearrangement links TRBV29-1 to TRBJ2-7; D gene ambiguous. The ends were cut back, 0 bases at V and 1 base at J, with 13 bases in the middle. Germline V gives CDR1 SQVTM, CDR2 ANQGSEA. The CDR3 spans 15 residues. The chain's CDR3 is CSVEDARSESYEQYF. CDR3 coding DNA: TGCAGCGTTGAAGACGCACGGAGTGAATCCTACGAGCAGTACTTC.

The chain is built from TRBV7-9 and TRBJ2-3; 11 bases match TRBD2. V was clipped by 4 bases and J by 6 bases; unmatched bases: 12. This CDR3 contains 17 residues. CDR1 is SEHNR and CDR2 is FQNEAQ in the germline V gene (reference sequence). The CDR3 region is CASSSGGVSGRADTQYF. DNA for the CDR3: TGTGCCAGCAGCTCCGGCGGGGTTAGCGGGAGGGCGGATACGCAGTATTTT. Full variable domain (missing parts from reference TRBV7-9 and TRBJ2-3): DTGVSQNPRHKITKRGQNVTFRCDPISEHNRLYWYRQTLGQGPEFLTYFQNEAQLEKSRLLSDRFSAERPKGSFSTLEIQRTEQGDSAMYLCASSSGGVSGRADTQYFGPGTRLTVL.

The genes are TRBV28 and TRBJ2-7, with D perhaps matching TRBD1 (6 bases). With 4 bases removed from V and 4 bases from J, the gap between germline ends came to 20 bases. This CDR3 has 16 residues. The germline gives CDR1 MDHEN, CDR2 SYDVKM. The chain's CDR3 is CASSSAGGTQTYEQYF. The DNA of the CDR3 is TGTGCCAGCAGTTCCGCCGGTGGGACACAGACTTACGAGCAGTACTTC.